This T cell receptor (beta chain) was recovered during a study of blood T cell repertoires in COVID-19. Study background: Samples representing acute and convalescent COVID-19 were sourced from the United States, Italy and Spain. The analysed material was cDNA or gDNA that came from T cells, B-cell-depleted T cells, or PBMCs.

This clone was counted many times. The germline CDR1 and CDR2 sequences are LNHDA and SQIVND (reference sequence). The CDR3 sequence is 17 residues long. The junction had 12 bases not matched to a gene; V was cut back by 4 bases and J by 3 bases. Per the study methods: By means of reference gene primer amplification, nucleated cell counts were estimated. Sequencing was performed with immunoSEQ multiplex PCR; in TCRdb, only in-frame clones are kept and a portion is missing. V and J calls and clone size are copied from that table; D and trimming were computed from the DNA. The data hold some 530,000 clones, with 80% to 90% observed a single time.

Source material: peripheral blood. This sequence originates from a human donor in a cohort sampled during active COVID-19. The chain links TRBV19 to TRBJ1-1, with 9 bases matching TRBD1. CDR3 nucleotides: TGTGCCAGTAGTACCAGCTACAGGGGGCGTTTTGACACTGAAGCTTTCTTT. Translating gives CASSTSYRGRFDTEAFF.